This T cell receptor beta chain comes out of a study of shared clonotypes between healthy human individuals. Germline-derived CDR1 and CDR2 are SEHNR and FQNEAQ (reference sequence). The CDR3 loop spans 14 amino acids. Trimming left V 10 bases short and J 4 bases short, with 19 bases between. Libraries were prepared by immunoSEQ multiplex PCR; TCRdb keeps only in-frame clonotypes and omits some of them. Seen here are about 2.3 million clones, 85% to 95% observed once, and the top ten hold about 0.39%. This receptor was obtained from a man in his late teens or twenties in good health. Some clones in this sample may be carry-over from other donors' samples. The V call is TRBV7-9, the J call TRBJ1-2, with D maybe TRBD1 (5 bases). Sequenced input: naive CD4+ T cells from PBMCs. Described subset: CD45RA+ positively selected. The DNA of the CDR3 is TGTGCCACCACCAGCGGGGCAGTCAGCTATGGCTACACCTTC. Translating it yields CATTSGAVSYGYTF.